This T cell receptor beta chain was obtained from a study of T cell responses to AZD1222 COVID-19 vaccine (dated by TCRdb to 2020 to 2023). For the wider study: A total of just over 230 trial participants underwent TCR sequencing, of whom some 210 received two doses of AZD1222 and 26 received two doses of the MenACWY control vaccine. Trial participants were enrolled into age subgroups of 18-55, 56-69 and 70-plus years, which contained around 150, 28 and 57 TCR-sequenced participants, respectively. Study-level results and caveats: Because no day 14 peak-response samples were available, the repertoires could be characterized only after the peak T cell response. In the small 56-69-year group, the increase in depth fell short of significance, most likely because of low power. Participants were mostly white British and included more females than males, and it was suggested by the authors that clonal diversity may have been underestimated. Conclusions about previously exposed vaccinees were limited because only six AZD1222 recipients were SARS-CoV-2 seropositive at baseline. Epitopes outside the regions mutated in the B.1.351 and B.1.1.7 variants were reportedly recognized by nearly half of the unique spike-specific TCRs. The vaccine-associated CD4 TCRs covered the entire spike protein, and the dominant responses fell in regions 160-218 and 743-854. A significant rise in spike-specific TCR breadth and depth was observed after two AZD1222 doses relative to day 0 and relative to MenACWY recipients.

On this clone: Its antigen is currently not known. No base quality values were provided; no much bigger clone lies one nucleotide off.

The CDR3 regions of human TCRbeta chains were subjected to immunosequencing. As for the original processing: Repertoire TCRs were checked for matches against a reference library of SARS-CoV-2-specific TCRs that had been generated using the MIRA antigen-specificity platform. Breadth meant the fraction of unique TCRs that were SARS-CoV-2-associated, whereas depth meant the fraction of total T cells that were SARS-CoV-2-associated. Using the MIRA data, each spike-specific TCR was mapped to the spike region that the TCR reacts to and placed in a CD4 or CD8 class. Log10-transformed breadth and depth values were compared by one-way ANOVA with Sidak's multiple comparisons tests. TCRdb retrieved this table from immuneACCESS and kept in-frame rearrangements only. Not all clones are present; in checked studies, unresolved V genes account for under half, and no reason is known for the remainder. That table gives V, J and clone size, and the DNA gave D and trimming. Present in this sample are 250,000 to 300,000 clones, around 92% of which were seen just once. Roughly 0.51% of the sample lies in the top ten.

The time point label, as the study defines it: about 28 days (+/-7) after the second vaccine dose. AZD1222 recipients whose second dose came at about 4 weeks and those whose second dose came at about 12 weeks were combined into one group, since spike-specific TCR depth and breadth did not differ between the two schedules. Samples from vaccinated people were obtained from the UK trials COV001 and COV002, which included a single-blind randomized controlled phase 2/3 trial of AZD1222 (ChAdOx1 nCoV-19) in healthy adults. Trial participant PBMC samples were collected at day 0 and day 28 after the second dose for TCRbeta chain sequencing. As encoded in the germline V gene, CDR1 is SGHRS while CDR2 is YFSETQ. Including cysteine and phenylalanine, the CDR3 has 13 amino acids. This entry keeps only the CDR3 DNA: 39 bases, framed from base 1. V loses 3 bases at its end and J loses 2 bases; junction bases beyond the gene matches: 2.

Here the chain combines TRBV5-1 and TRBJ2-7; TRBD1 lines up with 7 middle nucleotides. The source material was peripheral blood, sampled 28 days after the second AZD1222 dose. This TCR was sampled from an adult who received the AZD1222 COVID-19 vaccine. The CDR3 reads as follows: CASSSDRAYEQYF. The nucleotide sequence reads TGCGCCAGCAGCTCTGACAGGGCCTACGAGCAGTACTTC.